These 17 T cell receptor beta chains were sequenced from one sample in a study of T cell repertoires in cytomegalovirus infection. TCRdb analysed the reads with MiXCR anew, one entry per CDR3 protein. The sample lists roughly 320,000 distinct CDR3 sequences, approximately 10% seen once, with approximately 2.3% in the top ten. The sample taken for sequencing was PBMCs. All receptors come from a human donor in good health (CMV status not recorded). Some clones in this sample may be carry-over from other donors' samples.

This clonotype was picked up many times. This chain connects TRBV6-5 to TRBJ1-2; no definite D call. V gave up 6 bases and J gave up 6 bases, with 8 bases separating them. This CDR3 region has 11 residues. Germline assignment: CDR1 MNHEY and CDR2 SVGAGI. The CDR3 DNA is TGTGCCAGCAGCCACGGAGATGGCTACACCTTC. This encodes CASSHGDGYTF.

This clonotype was recorded at least ten times. The chain carries TRBV7-2 and TRBJ1-5; D is undetermined. The length of the CDR3 is 15 residues. Germline V gene sequence: CDR1 SGHTA, CDR2 FQGNSA. Trimming took 1 base from V and 3 from J, leaving 10 bases between them. CDR3 DNA sequence: TGTGCCAGCAGCTTAGGACACCAAATCAATCAGCCCCAGCATTTT. It encodes CASSLGHQINQPQHF. The complete variable domain, with remaining parts taken from reference TRBV7-2 and TRBJ1-5, reads GAGVSQSPSNKVTEKGKDVELRCDPISGHTALYWYRQSLGQGLEFLIYFQGNSAPDKSGLPSDRFSAERTGGSVSTLTIQRTQQEDSAVYLCASSLGHQINQPQHFGDGTRLSIL.

The V call is TRBV3-1, the J call TRBJ2-5, with TRBD1 identical over 8 bases. J lost 5 bases, V lost 4 bases, and 3 bases had no gene match. This CDR3 is built from 13 residues. The germline V gene encodes CDR1 LGHDT and CDR2 YNNKEL (reference sequence). The CDR3 DNA is TGTGCCAGCAGCCGACAGGGGCCGGAGACCCAGTACTTC. This encodes CASSRQGPETQYF.

This clonotype was counted many times. DNA of the CDR3: TGTGCCAGCAGTTACACGGAGCACCAAGAGACCCAGTACTTC. Translating gives CASSYTEHQETQYF. The chain recombines TRBV6-5 with TRBJ2-5; D is undetermined. The length of the CDR3 is 14 residues. Between the trimmed V and J ends, which lost 2 bases and 0 bases, there was a span of 7 bases. Germline CDR1 and CDR2: MNHEY and SVGAGI.

This clonotype was seen repeatedly, ten times or more. The V call is TRBV7-9, the J call TRBJ2-5; no clear D gene. The CDR3 totals 14 residues. Germline CDR1 and CDR2: SEHNR and FQNEAQ (reference sequence). The V end lost 5 bases, the J end lost 0 bases, and 10 bases lay between the germline ends. The CDR3 DNA is TGTGCCAGCAGCACTTCTCCGTACCAAGAGACCCAGTACTTC. Its protein product is CASSTSPYQETQYF.

This clonotype has ten or more counts. This chain joins TRBV7-9 and TRBJ2-5; a weak D match, TRBD2 (6 bases). Germline loops: CDR1 SEHNR, CDR2 FQNEAQ (reference sequence). V was shortened by 5 bases and J by 5 bases, with 21 bases between the two germline ends. The CDR3 length is 16 residues. CDR3 region: CASSPPFGSFLETQYF. Here the CDR3 DNA reads TGTGCCAGCAGCCCACCGTTCGGGAGTTTTCTGGAGACCCAGTACTTC. The whole variable domain, filled in from reference TRBV7-9 and TRBJ2-5, reads DTGVSQNPRHKITKRGQNVTFRCDPISEHNRLYWYRQTLGQGPEFLTYFQNEAQLEKSRLLSDRFSAERPKGSFSTLEIQRTEQGDSAMYLCASSPPFGSFLETQYFGPGTRLLVL.

This clonotype has more than one count but fewer than ten. The V call is TRBV2, the J call TRBJ2-7; TRBD2 matches at 9 bases. The CDR3 contains 17 residues. The V gene's germline CDR1 is SNHLY and CDR2 FYNNEI. Trimming cost V 8 bases and J 2 bases; bases outside gene matches: 16. In DNA form, the CDR3 reads TGTGCCAGCTCGCCGGGACACACAGCGGGGGGACCCTACGAGCAGTACGTC. Protein product: CASSPGHTAGGPYEQYV.

This clonotype showed up many times. The chain carries TRBV20-1 and TRBJ2-1, with D perhaps TRBD2 (6 bases). The CDR3 is 15 residues long. Trimming took 5 bases from V and 4 from J, leaving 18 bases between them. CDR1 and CDR2 from the germline V gene are DFQATT and SNEGSKA (reference sequence). Here the CDR3 reads CSARFGGLRYNEQFF. The DNA of the CDR3 is TGCAGTGCTCGATTTGGGGGACTCAGATACAATGAGCAGTTCTTC.

This clonotype was recorded many times. The chain combines TRBV12-3 or TRBV12-4 with TRBJ1-4; D is possibly TRBD1 (5 bases). CDR3 size: 15 residues. V lost 5 bases and J lost 7, with 17 bases in between. The DNA for the CDR3 is TGTGCCAGCAGTCGTCGAGTTGCTGGGGGTGAAAAACTGTTTTTT. Its protein is CASSRRVAGGEKLFF.

This clonotype appeared many times. The chain is built from TRBV20-1 and TRBJ1-1; D gene unclear. The V gene lost 3 bases and the J gene lost 7 bases, with 6 bases spanning the gap. CDR1 and CDR2 (germline): DFQATT, SNEGSKA (reference sequence). This CDR3 contains 10 residues. The CDR3, as DNA: TGCAGTGCTAGGGCAAATGAAGCTTTCTTT. Translated: CSARANEAFF.

This clonotype was seen at least ten times. This chain uses TRBV5-1 with TRBJ2-2; 8 bases map to TRBD1. Trimming took 4 bases from V and 1 from J; bases not matched to a gene: 6. From germline, CDR1 is SGHRS and CDR2 YFSETQ. The CDR3 has 16 amino acids. The CDR3 nucleotides are TGCGCCAGCAGCCCGGACAGGGCCAAGAACACCGGGGAGCTGTTTTTT. This codes for CASSPDRAKNTGELFF. The full variable domain, in which reference TRBV5-1 and TRBJ2-2 provide the parts outside the CDR3, is KAGVTQTPRYLIKTRGQQVTLSCSPISGHRSVSWYQQTPGQGLQFLFEYFSETQRNKGNFPGRFSGRQFSNSRSEMNVSTLELGDSALYLCASSPDRAKNTGELFFGEGSRLTVL.

This rearrangement joins TRBV20-1 to TRBJ2-5, with D maybe TRBD2 (6 bases). This CDR3 has 14 residues. Germline V gene sequence: CDR1 DFQATT, CDR2 SNEGSKA (reference sequence). V was trimmed by 5 bases and J by 5 bases, leaving 18 bases between them. The CDR3 region is CSARRDGGRETQYF. The CDR3 DNA follows: TGCAGTGCTCGCCGGGACGGGGGTCGGGAGACCCAGTACTTC.

This clonotype appeared many times. The chain recombines TRBV28 with TRBJ1-2; perhaps TRBD1 as D (6 bases). The CDR3 contains 13 residues. V was cut by 5 bases and J by 6 bases, with 13 bases left in between. Germline CDR1 is MDHEN and CDR2 is SYDVKM. In DNA, the CDR3 is TGTGCCAGCAGTCCCACAGGGTGGAATGGCTACACCTTC. It codes for CASSPTGWNGYTF.

This clonotype has ten or more counts. The CDR3 sequence: CASSLTGRPPDYGYTF. The CDR3 DNA follows: TGTGCCAGCAGCTTAACAGGGCGTCCACCGGACTATGGCTACACCTTC. The chain links TRBV7-3 to TRBJ1-2, with unresolved D. This CDR3 region has 16 residues. Per the germline V gene, CDR1 is SGHTA and CDR2 is FQGTGA. Trimming cost V 0 bases and J 3 bases, with 14 bases left between them.

This clonotype was counted only a few times. V is TRBV20-1 and J is TRBJ2-7, with D tentatively TRBD1 (6 bases). V lost 4 bases to trimming and J lost 1 base, with 14 bases between them. Per the germline V gene, CDR1 is DFQATT and CDR2 is SNEGSKA (reference sequence). CDR3 size: 14 residues. The CDR3 DNA follows: TGCAGTGCTATACAGGGCCCCGATTCCTACGAGCAGTACTTC. Translation gives CSAIQGPDSYEQYF.

In its sample, this clonotype was seen a few times. The V and J genes are TRBV15 and TRBJ2-5; 8 bases map to TRBD1. The V and J ends lost 4 bases and 5 bases, in that order; junction bases with no gene match: 9. Germline loops: CDR1 LNHNV, CDR2 YYDKDF (reference sequence). The CDR3 runs to 15 residues. CDR3 in amino acids: CATSTLRTGRETQYF. CDR3 in DNA: TGTGCCACCAGCACTTTACGGACAGGGCGGGAGACCCAGTACTTC. Combining the CDR3 with reference TRBV15 and TRBJ2-5 gives the whole variable domain DAMVIQNPRYQVTQFGKPVTLSCSQTLNHNVMYWYQQKSSQAPKLLFHYYDKDFNNEADTPDNFQSRRPNTSFCFLDIRSPGLGDTAMYLCATSTLRTGRETQYFGPGTRLLVL.

This clonotype was observed many times. V is TRBV5-6 and J is TRBJ1-1, with 9 bases fitting TRBD1. The V segment lost 4 bases and the J segment 4 bases; nucleotides outside the gene matches: 5. The CDR3 runs to 14 residues. Per the germline V gene, CDR1 is SGHDT and CDR2 is YYEEEE. The CDR3 region has the DNA TGTGCCAGCAGCGTTCGACAGGGGGGCACTGAAGCTTTCTTT. Residues: CASSVRQGGTEAFF.